A single sample is the source of the 16 T cell receptor beta chains below, sequenced in a study of shared T cell receptors in the human thymus. TCRdb keeps only in-frame clones here, not all; method: immunoSEQ multiplex PCR. In the table there are more than 550,000 clones, about 90% of which are singletons. This same sample was also taken into another study, of human thymus T cells.

The source material was thymocytes. These receptors all come from a boy younger than two with a congenital heart defect.

About this clone: The same CDR3 can be traced to other DNA sequences in this sample. The rearrangement links TRBV5-8 to TRBJ2-7, with D perhaps TRBD2 (5 bases). The CDR3 covers 15 residues. Deletions cut 4 bases from V and 2 bases from J, with 16 bases between. Germline V gene data show CDR1 as SGHTS and CDR2 as YDEGEE. The CDR3 nucleotides read TGTGCCAGCAGCCCCGTCGGCACGGGAACCTACGAGCAGTACTTC. Its translation is CASSPVGTGTYEQYF.

The chain is built from TRBV4-1 and TRBJ2-7, with 7 bases fitting TRBD1. The CDR3 consists of 16 residues. The V gene end was trimmed by 5 bases and the J gene end by 9 bases; junction bases not matched to a gene: 19. Germline-derived CDR1 and CDR2 are MGHRA and YSYEKL. The CDR3 region is CASSSKKQGNVGRQYF. CDR3 DNA: TGCGCCAGCAGCTCAAAGAAACAGGGGAACGTGGGTCGGCAGTACTTC.

The CDR3 spells CASCSGIRSTDTQYF. CDR3 coding DNA: TGTGCCAGCTGTAGCGGGATTCGTAGCACAGATACGCAGTATTTT. This chain connects TRBV27 to TRBJ2-3; 8 positions agree with TRBD2. Per germline, CDR1 MNHEY and CDR2 SMNVEV (reference sequence). Losses at the gene ends were 8 bases for V and 0 bases for J; bases not matched to a gene: 7. There are 15 residues in the CDR3.

The V call is TRBV7-2, the J call TRBJ1-1; D is ambiguous. The CDR3 has 15 amino acids. Trimming left V 2 bases short and J 0 bases short, with 10 bases between. Germline assignment: CDR1 SGHTA and CDR2 FQGNSA. The CDR3 loop is CASSLRIGMNTEAFF. CDR3 nucleotide sequence: TGTGCCAGCAGCTTACGGATCGGGATGAACACTGAAGCTTTCTTT.

The chain employs TRBV6-5 and TRBJ1-5; 8 bases agree with TRBD1. There are 14 residues in the CDR3. Germline V lookup: CDR1 MNHEY, CDR2 SVGAGI. The J segment lost 6 bases and the V segment lost 5 bases, leaving 6 bases of the junction unmatched. The CDR3 DNA reads as TGTGCCAGCAGTCCCCGGACAGGGAGTCAGCCCCAGCATTTT. Encoded protein: CASSPRTGSQPQHF.

The rearrangement links TRBV7-6 to TRBJ2-3; TRBD2 matches at 15 bases. This CDR3 contains 18 residues. V lost 6 bases to trimming and J lost 1 base; unmatched junction nucleotides: 8. Germline V gene lookup returns CDR1 SGHVS and CDR2 FNYEAQ. The CDR3: CASSSGLAGGPRTDTQYF. In nucleotides, the CDR3 is TGTGCCAGCAGTTCGGGACTAGCGGGGGGCCCTCGCACAGATACGCAGTATTTT.

The V gene is TRBV4-3, the J gene TRBJ1-1, with D possibly matching TRBD1 (6 bases). The V and J ends lost 0 bases and 0 bases respectively, with 11 bases between them. The CDR3 sequence is 16 residues long. Germline-derived CDR1 and CDR2 are LGHNA and YSLEER. In DNA form, the CDR3 reads TGCGCCAGCAGCCAAGATAAGGGACATTTGAACACTGAAGCTTTCTTT. Protein product: CASSQDKGHLNTEAFF.

The chain recombines TRBV27 with TRBJ2-7; D possibly corresponds to TRBD2 (6 bases). The CDR3 is made up of 18 amino acids. Germline values: CDR1 MNHEY, CDR2 SMNVEV (reference sequence). The V end was cut by 0 bases, the J end by 3 bases, with 21 bases between. The CDR3 is CASSLSGLERANHYEQYF. For the CDR3, the DNA is TGTGCCAGCAGTTTATCGGGTTTGGAGCGGGCTAACCACTACGAGCAGTACTTC.

This sequence joins TRBV5-4 and TRBJ2-7, with 7 bases identical to TRBD2. Germline values: CDR1 SGHNT, CDR2 YYREEE (reference sequence). The trim removed 3 bases at V and 2 bases at J, leaving 8 bases unmatched. The CDR3 has 15 amino acids. The CDR3 nucleotides are TGTGCCAGCAGCTGGGGGGGGTTCAGGACCTACGAGCAGTACTTC. This gives the protein CASSWGGFRTYEQYF.

The V gene is TRBV4-1, the J gene TRBJ2-7; TRBD1 aligns across 9 bases. V lost 4 bases, J lost 4 bases, and 11 bases stayed unmatched. Germline CDR1 MGHRA, CDR2 YSYEKL. The CDR3 spans 16 residues. CDR3 coding DNA: TGCGCCAGCAGCCCCCTCAGACAGGGGGGTGATTACGAGCAGTACTTC. This sequence encodes CASSPLRQGGDYEQYF.

This clone appeared a few times. The chain employs TRBV10-3 and TRBJ2-7; D not resolved. This CDR3 region has 11 residues. CDR1 ENHRY and CDR2 SYGVKD come from the germline V gene. Trimming took 10 bases from V and 6 from J, leaving 13 bases between them. The CDR3 loop is CATLSNSEQYF. DNA for the CDR3: TGTGCCACCCTGAGTAACTCCGAGCAGTACTTC.

The chain recombines TRBV21-1 with TRBJ1-4; no check of the table's D call, TRBD1, against the DNA was made. TRBV21-1 is noted as a pseudogene. This CDR3 spans 18 amino acids. CDR3 nucleotides: TGTGCCAGCAGCAAAGGGGGCAGGAGAAGGATTCCCCACCGGCCGTGGTTTTTT. Its protein is CASSKGGRRRIPHRPWFF.

The CDR3 sequence: CASSQVSTGVNTGELFF. The CDR3 region has the DNA TGCGCCAGCAGCCAAGTCTCCACGGGAGTGAACACCGGGGAGCTGTTTTTT. J is TRBJ2-2 and V is TRBV4-3; D possibly corresponds to TRBD2 (6 bases). The CDR3 is 17 residues long. The ends were cut back, 1 base at V and 1 base at J, with 13 bases in the middle. CDR1 LGHNA and CDR2 YSLEER come from the germline V gene.

The chain recombines TRBV28 with TRBJ1-1, with TRBD1 matching over 8 bases. Germline V gene sequence: CDR1 MDHEN, CDR2 SYDVKM. This CDR3 comprises 12 residues. Trimming at V came to 6 bases and at J to 11 bases, leaving 8 bases not matched to a gene. CDR3 sequence: CASSQDRERAFF. CDR3 in DNA: TGTGCCAGCAGCCAGGACAGGGAGAGGGCTTTCTTT.

This clone came up once. The chain recombines TRBV5-1 with TRBJ2-1; D remains unclear. V lost 2 bases and J lost 9, with 6 bases in between. This CDR3 region has 11 residues. Looked up from germline, CDR1 is SGHRS and CDR2 is YFSETQ. The CDR3 nucleotides read TGCGCCAGCAGCTTACTCGGTGAGCAGTTCTTC. As protein: CASSLLGEQFF. Supplemented by reference TRBV5-1 and TRBJ2-1, the full variable domain reads KAGVTQTPRYLIKTRGQQVTLSCSPISGHRSVSWYQQTPGQGLQFLFEYFSETQRNKGNFPGRFSGRQFSNSRSEMNVSTLELGDSALYLCASSLLGEQFFGPGTRLTVL.

The chain uses TRBV27 and TRBJ2-7; D uncertain. V was cut by 2 bases and J by 0 bases, with 11 bases left in between. This CDR3 contains 15 residues. Germline CDR1 MNHEY, CDR2 SMNVEV (reference sequence). The chain's CDR3 is CASSLTESRSYEQYF. In DNA form, the CDR3 reads TGTGCCAGCAGTTTAACCGAGAGCCGCTCCTACGAGCAGTACTTC.